The 21 T cell receptor beta chains given below trace back to one sample, sequenced in a study of T cell responses to AZD1222 COVID-19 vaccine. Method: immunoSEQ multiplex PCR; TCRdb's copy keeps in-frame clones and lacks some. This sample has 150,000 to 170,000 clones, with more than 90% found just once. This sample comprised peripheral blood, obtained on day 0 of AZD1222 vaccination. Receptors originate from an adult in good health.

J is TRBJ1-5 and V is TRBV7-2; 7 nucleotides line up with TRBD1. V lost 5 bases to trimming and J lost 0 bases; unmatched junction nucleotides: 4. This CDR3 region has 15 residues. Germline loops: CDR1 SGHTA, CDR2 FQGNSA. Here the CDR3 DNA reads TGTGCCAGCAGCCCGGGACAGTATAGCAATCAGCCCCAGCATTTT. Translation gives CASSPGQYSNQPQHF. Combining the CDR3 with reference TRBV7-2 and TRBJ1-5 gives the whole variable domain GAGVSQSPSNKVTEKGKDVELRCDPISGHTALYWYRQSLGQGLEFLIYFQGNSAPDKSGLPSDRFSAERTGGSVSTLTIQRTQQEDSAVYLCASSPGQYSNQPQHFGDGTRLSIL.

The chain uses TRBV5-1 and TRBJ2-2; 9 nucleotides align to TRBD2. Germline V gene sequence: CDR1 SGHRS, CDR2 YFSETQ. The CDR3 length is 16 residues. V lost 4 bases and J lost 6; bases outside the gene matches: 10. CDR3 in amino acids: CASSPWVAGEAGELFF. Here the CDR3 DNA reads TGCGCCAGCAGCCCTTGGGTAGCGGGAGAGGCCGGGGAGCTGTTTTTT.

The chain combines TRBV18 with TRBJ2-3; D is perhaps TRBD2 (6 bases). Germline V gives CDR1 KGHSH, CDR2 LQKENI. CDR3 length equals 15 residues. V was trimmed by 1 base and J by 0 bases, leaving 8 bases between them. Written as DNA, the CDR3 is TGTGCCAGCTCACCACGACTAGTAAGCACAGATACGCAGTATTTT. It translates to CASSPRLVSTDTQYF.

The gene calls are TRBV5-1 and TRBJ2-3, with TRBD2 matching 10 bases. V was clipped by 1 base and J by 6 bases; unmatched bases: 8. There are 16 residues in the CDR3. Germline V CDR1 and CDR2: SGHRS, YFSETQ. The CDR3 region is CASSLPQAGGRDTQYF. Written as DNA, the CDR3 is TGCGCCAGCAGCTTGCCACAAGCGGGGGGGCGGGATACGCAGTATTTT.

The J gene is TRBJ1-2, the V gene TRBV2, with 10 bases fitting TRBD1. Germline V lookup: CDR1 SNHLY, CDR2 FYNNEI. The CDR3 loop spans 15 amino acids. J was trimmed by 2 bases and V by 3 bases; bases with no gene match: 3. The CDR3 DNA reads TGTGCCAGCAGTGAGTGGGGACAGGGGAACTATGGCTACACCTTC. Protein product: CASSEWGQGNYGYTF.

The chain recombines TRBV11-2 with TRBJ1-2, with D possibly being TRBD1 (5 bases). In germline, CDR1 is SGHAT, CDR2 FQNNGV. Between the trimmed V and J ends, which lost 4 bases and 2 bases, there was a span of 11 bases. CDR3 length equals 14 residues. The DNA of the CDR3 is TGTGCCAGCAGCTCCTTGGGACGGAACTATGGCTACACCTTC. Its protein product is CASSSLGRNYGYTF.

The gene calls are TRBV11-3 and TRBJ1-3; perhaps TRBD1 as D (5 bases). V was cut by 3 bases and J by 8 bases, with 11 bases left in between. The CDR3 has 13 residues. The germline V gene encodes CDR1 SGHNT and CDR2 YENEEA. The CDR3 here is CASSLVTADTIYF. The CDR3 nucleotides read TGTGCCAGCAGCTTGGTGACAGCGGACACCATATATTTT.

This chain joins TRBV19 and TRBJ1-3; D gene uncertain. Trimming stripped 8 bases from V and 0 bases from J, with 14 bases between. Germline CDR1 reads LNHDA; CDR2 reads SQIVND (reference sequence). The CDR3 runs to 15 residues. Here the CDR3 reads CASAPSWVSGNTIYF. The CDR3 nucleotides read TGTGCCAGTGCCCCAAGTTGGGTCTCTGGAAACACCATATATTTT.

This clone was detected once. The chain recombines TRBV4-3 with TRBJ1-1; D might be TRBD1 (6 bases). Germline lookup yields CDR1 LGHNA and CDR2 YSLEER. The V end was cut by 0 bases, the J end by 3 bases, with 11 bases between. There are 15 residues in the CDR3. DNA of the CDR3: TGCGCCAGCAGCCAAGACGGGGGCGAGGACACTGAAGCTTTCTTT. Translating it yields CASSQDGGEDTEAFF.

The chain recombines TRBV24-1 with TRBJ2-1, with a tentative D call TRBD2 (6 bases). The germline gives CDR1 KGHDR, CDR2 SFDVKD. V dropped 5 bases and J dropped 5 bases, with 12 bases sitting between them. CDR3 length: 14 amino acids. The CDR3: CATSGGAADNEQFF. In nucleotides, the CDR3 is TGTGCCACCAGTGGCGGGGCAGCTGACAATGAGCAGTTCTTC.

The chain couples TRBV6-5 to TRBJ1-1; possibly TRBD1 for D (5 bases). Trimming stripped 0 bases from V and 1 base from J, with 9 bases between. Germline loops: CDR1 MNHEY, CDR2 SVGAGI. The CDR3 runs to 15 residues. Here the CDR3 DNA reads TGTGCCAGCAGTTACTCACCGGGGCAGAACACTGAAGCTTTCTTT. It translates to CASSYSPGQNTEAFF.

The CDR3 spells CASSLGSVVGAPGNTIYF. CDR3 coding DNA: TGTGCCAGCAGCTTAGGTAGTGTGGTAGGGGCACCTGGAAACACCATATATTTT. The gene calls are TRBV7-2 and TRBJ1-3, with D possibly matching TRBD1 (5 bases). Between the trimmed V and J ends, which lost 1 base and 2 bases, there was a span of 18 bases. The CDR3 extends over 18 amino acids. Germline V gene data show CDR1 as SGHTA and CDR2 as FQGNSA.

The rearrangement uses TRBV7-6 and TRBJ2-4, with no clear D. Germline V gene sequence: CDR1 SGHVS, CDR2 FNYEAQ. The CDR3 is made up of 14 amino acids. The ends were cut back, 5 bases at V and 5 bases at J, with 13 bases in the middle. The CDR3 coding sequence is TGTGCCAGCAGCCCATCTCGGGCAGAAAACATTCAGTACTTC. As protein: CASSPSRAENIQYF. The whole variable domain, filled in from reference TRBV7-6 and TRBJ2-4, reads GAGVSQSPRYKVTKRGQDVALRCDPISGHVSLYWYRQALGQGPEFLTYFNYEAQQDKSGLPNDRFSAERPEGSISTLTIQRTEQRDSAMYRCASSPSRAENIQYFGAGTRLSVL.

The V call is TRBV5-1, the J call TRBJ1-1; no reliable D call. The CDR3 has 12 residues. Germline V gene lookup returns CDR1 SGHRS and CDR2 YFSETQ. With 0 bases removed from V and 7 bases from J, the gap between germline ends came to 7 bases. The CDR3 nucleotides are TGCGCCAGCAGCTTGGGCACGGGTGAAGCTTTCTTT. This sequence encodes CASSLGTGEAFF.

The chain employs TRBV19 and TRBJ2-5; 9 positions match TRBD1. J lost 4 bases, V lost 5 bases, and 11 bases had no gene match. Germline loops: CDR1 LNHDA, CDR2 SQIVND (reference sequence). There are 16 residues in the CDR3. The CDR3 spells CASSSSGTGSRETQYF. DNA for the CDR3: TGTGCCAGTAGTTCTTCCGGGACAGGGAGTAGAGAGACCCAGTACTTC.

The chain employs TRBV6-5 and TRBJ2-7; the match to TRBD2 covers 7 bases. Per germline, CDR1 MNHEY and CDR2 SVGAGI. CDR3 length: 13 residues. Trimming took 6 bases from V and 7 from J; bases not matched to a gene: 9. Written as DNA, the CDR3 is TGTGCCAGCAGCCACGGGGCGGGAGAAGAGCAGTACTTC. Its translation: CASSHGAGEEQYF.

This clone has a single count. The CDR3 sequence: CASSFDRDRGNEQYF. In DNA form, the CDR3 reads TGTGCCAGCAGCTTTGATCGGGACAGGGGGAACGAGCAGTACTTC. The V and J genes are TRBV5-5 and TRBJ2-7, with 11 bases fitting TRBD1. The CDR3 loop spans 15 amino acids. Germline V lookup: CDR1 SGHKS, CDR2 YYEKEE (reference sequence). Losses at the gene ends were 2 bases for V and 5 bases for J; bases not matched to a gene: 6.

The chain combines TRBV2 with TRBJ2-7; maybe TRBD1 (5 bases). Germline-derived CDR1 and CDR2 are SNHLY and FYNNEI. V was shortened by 7 bases and J by 6 bases, with 10 bases between the two germline ends. The CDR3 has 11 amino acids. The CDR3 DNA follows: TGTGCCAGCAACGAAGGGGCCGAGCAGTACTTC. It translates to CASNEGAEQYF.

The chain uses TRBV19 and TRBJ2-7; no clear D. CDR1 is LNHDA and CDR2 is SQIVND in the germline V gene (reference sequence). Trimming pared 3 bases from V and 6 bases from J, leaving 15 bases between. CDR3 length: 14 amino acids. DNA of the CDR3: TGTGCCAGTAGTATGGCCTCCCCAGCCAGCGAGCAGTACTTC. This sequence encodes CASSMASPASEQYF.

This chain uses TRBV27 with TRBJ1-1; D gene unclear. The CDR3 consists of 15 residues. V lost 5 bases to trimming and J lost 2 bases, with 15 bases between them. The V gene's germline CDR1 is MNHEY and CDR2 SMNVEV (reference sequence). As DNA, the CDR3 is TGTGCCAGCAGTCCCCGGGCTTCAGGAAACACTGAAGCTTTCTTT. Translation: CASSPRASGNTEAFF.

The chain joins TRBV9 to TRBJ1-1; D is perhaps TRBD1 (5 bases). V lost 0 bases and J 1 base, leaving 13 bases between the germline ends. This CDR3 spans 16 amino acids. CDR1 and CDR2 from the germline V gene are SGDLS and YYNGEE. CDR3 in DNA: TGTGCCAGCAGCGTAGAGCAGGGACGGGGGAACACTGAAGCTTTCTTT. Amino acids: CASSVEQGRGNTEAFF.